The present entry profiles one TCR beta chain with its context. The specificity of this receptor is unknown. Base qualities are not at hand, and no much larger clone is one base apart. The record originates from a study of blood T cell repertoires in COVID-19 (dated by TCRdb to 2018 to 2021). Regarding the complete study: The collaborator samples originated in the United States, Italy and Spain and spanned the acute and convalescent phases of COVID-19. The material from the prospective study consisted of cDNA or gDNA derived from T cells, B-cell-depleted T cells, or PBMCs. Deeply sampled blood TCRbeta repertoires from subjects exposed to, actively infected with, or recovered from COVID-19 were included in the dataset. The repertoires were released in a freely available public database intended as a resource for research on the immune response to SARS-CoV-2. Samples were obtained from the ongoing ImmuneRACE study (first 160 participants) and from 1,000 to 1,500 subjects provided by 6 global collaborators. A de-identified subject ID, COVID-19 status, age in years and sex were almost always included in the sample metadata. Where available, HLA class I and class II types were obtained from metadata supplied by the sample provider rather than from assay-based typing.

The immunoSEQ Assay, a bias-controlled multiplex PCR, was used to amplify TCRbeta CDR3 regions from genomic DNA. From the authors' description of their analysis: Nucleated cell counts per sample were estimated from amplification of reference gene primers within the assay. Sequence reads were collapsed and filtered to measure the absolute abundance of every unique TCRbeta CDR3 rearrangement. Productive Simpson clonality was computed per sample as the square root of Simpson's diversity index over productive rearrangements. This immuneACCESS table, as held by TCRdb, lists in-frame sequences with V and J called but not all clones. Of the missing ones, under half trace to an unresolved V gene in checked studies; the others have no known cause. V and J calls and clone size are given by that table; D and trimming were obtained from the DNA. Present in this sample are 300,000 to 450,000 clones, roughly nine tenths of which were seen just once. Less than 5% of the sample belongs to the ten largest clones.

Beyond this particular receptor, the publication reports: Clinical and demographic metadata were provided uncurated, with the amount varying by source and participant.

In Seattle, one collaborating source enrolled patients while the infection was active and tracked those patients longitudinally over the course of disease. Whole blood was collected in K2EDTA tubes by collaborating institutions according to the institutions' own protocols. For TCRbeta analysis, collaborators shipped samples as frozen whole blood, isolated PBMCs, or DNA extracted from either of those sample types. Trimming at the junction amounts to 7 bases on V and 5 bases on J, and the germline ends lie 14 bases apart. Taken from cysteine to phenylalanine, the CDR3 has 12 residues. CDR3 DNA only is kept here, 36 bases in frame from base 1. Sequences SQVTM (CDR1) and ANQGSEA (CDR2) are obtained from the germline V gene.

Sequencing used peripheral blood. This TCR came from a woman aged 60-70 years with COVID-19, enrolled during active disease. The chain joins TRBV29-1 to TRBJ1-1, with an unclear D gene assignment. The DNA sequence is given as TGCAGCGGACGCAGAGGAACAACTGAAGCTTTCTTT. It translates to CSGRRGTTEAFF.